This T cell receptor (beta chain) is drawn from a study of blood T cell repertoires in COVID-19. Study summary: The study drew acute and convalescent COVID-19 samples from the United States, Italy and Spain. Nucleic acid was either cDNA or gDNA, and it came from T cells, B-cell-depleted T cells, or PBMCs.

The assay was immunoSEQ multiplex PCR, and TCRdb's table has in-frame clones only and misses some. The sample consists of 240,000 or so clones, roughly 83% of them appearing once. CDR1 SGHTS and CDR2 YDEGEE come from the germline V gene. The CDR3 sequence is 12 residues long. V lost 4 bases, J lost 5 bases, and 10 bases lay in between. The receptor comes from a woman older than 75 with acute or convalescent COVID-19. The sample taken for sequencing was peripheral blood. The chain carries TRBV5-8 and TRBJ2-7; unclear D gene. The CDR3 nucleotides read TGTGCCAGCAGCCCTCGGGTCCACGAGCAGTACTTC. Residues: CASSPRVHEQYF.